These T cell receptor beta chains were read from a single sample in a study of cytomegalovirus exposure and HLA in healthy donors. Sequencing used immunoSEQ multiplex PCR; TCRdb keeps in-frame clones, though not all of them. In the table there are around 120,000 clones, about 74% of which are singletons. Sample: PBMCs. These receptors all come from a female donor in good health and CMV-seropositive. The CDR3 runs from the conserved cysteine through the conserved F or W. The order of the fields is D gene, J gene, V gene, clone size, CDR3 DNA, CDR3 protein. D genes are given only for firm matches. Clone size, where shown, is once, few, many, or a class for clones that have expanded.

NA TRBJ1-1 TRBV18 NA TGTGCCAGCTCACCGGACAGCCGCGGCGCTGAAGCTTTCTTT CASSPDSRGAEAFF
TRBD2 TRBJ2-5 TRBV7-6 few TGTGCCAGCCAGATGGGGTGGCTAGCGGGTGTATTTGAGACCCAGTACTTC CASQMGWLAGVFETQYF
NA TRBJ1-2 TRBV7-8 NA TGTGCCAGCAGCCCGCTAGGGGATGGCTACACCTTC CASSPLGDGYTF
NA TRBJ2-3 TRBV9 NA TGTGCCAGCAGCGTAGAAGACAGGGGACTAACGCAGTATTTT CASSVEDRGLTQYF
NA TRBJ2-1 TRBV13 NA TGTGCCAGCAGCTCTTTGAGCCGTTTCTCCTACAATGAGCAGTTCTTC CASSSLSRFSYNEQFF
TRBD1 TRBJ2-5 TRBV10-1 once TGCGCCAGCAGTGAGCCCCAGGGGGCCCAGTACTTC CASSEPQGAQYF
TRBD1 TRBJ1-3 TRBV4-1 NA TGCGCCAGCAGCCAAGTTCCCGGGACAGGGGGCCTCTCTGGAAACACCATATATTTT CASSQVPGTGGLSGNTIYF
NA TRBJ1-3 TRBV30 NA TGTGGCGCCGCACTCTCTGGAAACACCATATATTTT CGAALSGNTIYF
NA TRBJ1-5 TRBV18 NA TGTGCCAGCTCACCACAGAGTAATAGCAATCAGCCCCAGCATTTT CASSPQSNSNQPQHF
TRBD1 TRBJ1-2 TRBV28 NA TGTGCCAGCAGCGCACAGGGGTATGGCTACACCTTC CASSAQGYGYTF
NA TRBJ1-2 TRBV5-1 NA TGCGCCAGCAGCTTGTTCTCGGACAGTTCATATGGCTACACCTTC CASSLFSDSSYGYTF
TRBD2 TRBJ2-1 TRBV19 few TGTGCCAGTAGTATAGGTAGCGGGAGACGACACAATGAGCAGTTCTTC CASSIGSGRRHNEQFF
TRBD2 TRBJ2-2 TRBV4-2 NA TGTGCCAGCAGCCAAGAAAGCGGGGGGGCGAACACCGGGGAGCTGTTTTTT CASSQESGGANTGELFF
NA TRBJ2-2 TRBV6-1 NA TGTGCCAGCAGTGAATGGTTGCTAATGAACACCGGGGAGCTGTTTTTT CASSEWLLMNTGELFF
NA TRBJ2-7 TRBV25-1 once TGTGCCAAGACCAAGACAGGTCAATCCTACGAGCAGTACTTC CAKTKTGQSYEQYF
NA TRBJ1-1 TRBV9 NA TGTGCCAGCAGCTCCCCGGGGAGGGTCGCTGAAGCTTTCTTT CASSSPGRVAEAFF
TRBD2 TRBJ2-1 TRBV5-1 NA TGCGCCAGCAGCCCGGGACTACGATCCTACAATGAGCAGTTCTTC CASSPGLRSYNEQFF
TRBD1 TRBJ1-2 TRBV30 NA TGTGCGTCAACCGGGACAGCTTATGGCTACACCTTC CASTGTAYGYTF
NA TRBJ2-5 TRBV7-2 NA TGTGCCAGCAGCTTATTCAGGGGTAACCAAGAGACCCAGTACTTC CASSLFRGNQETQYF
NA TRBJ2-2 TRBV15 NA TGTGCCACCAGCAGAGGATACTGGGGCGGGGTCCACACCGGGGAGCTGTTTTTT CATSRGYWGGVHTGELFF
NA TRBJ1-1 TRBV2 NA TGTGCCAGCAGGCAAAGGGGGTCTGGCACTGAAGCTTTCTTT CASRQRGSGTEAFF
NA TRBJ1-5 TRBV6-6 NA TGTGCCAGCAGTTACTTAACGGATCAGCCCCAGCATTTT CASSYLTDQPQHF
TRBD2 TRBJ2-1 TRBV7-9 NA TGTGCCAGCAGCTTAGCGGGGGGACTAGCGGGATATGGTGAGCAGTTCTTC CASSLAGGLAGYGEQFF